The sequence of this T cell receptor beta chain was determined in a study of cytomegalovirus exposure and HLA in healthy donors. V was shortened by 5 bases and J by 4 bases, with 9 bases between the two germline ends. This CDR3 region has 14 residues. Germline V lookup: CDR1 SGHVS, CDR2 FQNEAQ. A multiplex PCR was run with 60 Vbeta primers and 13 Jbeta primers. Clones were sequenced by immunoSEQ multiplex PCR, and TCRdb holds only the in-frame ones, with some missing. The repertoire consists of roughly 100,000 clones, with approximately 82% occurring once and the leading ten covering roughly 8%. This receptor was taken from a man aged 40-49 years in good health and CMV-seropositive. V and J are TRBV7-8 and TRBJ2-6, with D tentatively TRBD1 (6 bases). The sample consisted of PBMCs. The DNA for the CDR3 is TGTGCCAGCAGCGCAGGGGAAGGGGCCAACGTCCTGACTTTC. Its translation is CASSAGEGANVLTF.